These 10 T cell receptor beta chains were all obtained from the same sample, sequenced in a study of early T cells in non-severe SARS-CoV-2 infection. TCRdb analysed the 5' RACE reads with MiXCR anew, one entry per CDR3 protein. The sample records some 67,000 distinct CDR3 sequences, around 13% being singletons. The specimen sequenced was whole blood. The receptors were sampled from an adult who was a healthcare worker with PCR-confirmed SARS-CoV-2 infection or an uninfected control (not recorded which).

In this sample, this clonotype turned up many times. This sequence joins TRBV5-1 and TRBJ1-5; 8 bases line up with TRBD1. Per the germline V gene, CDR1 is SGHRS and CDR2 is YFSETQ. The CDR3 contains 16 residues. The J segment lost 7 bases and the V segment lost 2 bases, leaving 11 bases of the junction unmatched. The CDR3 DNA sequence: TGCGCCAGCAGCTTAAAGACGCAGGGGGCCGCGCAGCCCCAGCATTTT. It codes for CASSLKTQGAAQPQHF.

V and J are TRBV7-2 and TRBJ2-1; 8 positions match TRBD1. V was clipped by 5 bases and J by 12 bases; unmatched bases: 9. Germline V CDR1 and CDR2: SGHTA, FQGNSA. The CDR3 spans 13 residues. The CDR3 bases are TGTGCCAGCAGCAAGGGACAGGTTAGCGTGCAGTTCTTC. Translation gives CASSKGQVSVQFF.

The chain employs TRBV20-1 and TRBJ2-3; TRBD2 matches at 9 bases. The V and J ends lost 0 bases and 6 bases, in that order; junction bases with no gene match: 7. Germline V lookup: CDR1 DFQATT, CDR2 SNEGSKA (reference sequence). This CDR3 has 15 residues. CDR3 nucleotide sequence: TGCAGTGCTAGAGATTCTAGCGGGACGGGGGATACGCAGTATTTT. It encodes CSARDSSGTGDTQYF.

This clonotype was counted between two and nine times. The chain employs TRBV7-9 and TRBJ2-7; D remains ambiguous. V dropped 0 bases and J dropped 2 bases, with 8 bases sitting between them. CDR3 length equals 14 residues. Looked up from germline, CDR1 is SEHNR and CDR2 is FQNEAQ (reference sequence). The DNA of the CDR3 is TGTGCCAGCAGCTTAGCGGTCGGAACCTACGAGCAGTACTTC. Translated, it gives CASSLAVGTYEQYF.

This clonotype was seen repeatedly, ten times or more. The CDR3 region is CATSQGSGTEAFF. The CDR3 DNA follows: TGTGCCACCTCGCAGGGGTCGGGGACTGAAGCTTTCTTT. The chain employs TRBV15 and TRBJ1-1; D is possibly TRBD1 (6 bases). The CDR3 sequence is 13 residues long. Germline values: CDR1 LNHNV, CDR2 YYDKDF (reference sequence). V shed 8 bases and J shed 5 bases, with 15 bases lying between them.

The table lists this clonotype with a few counts. The chain uses TRBV6-6 and TRBJ1-2; D is ambiguous. Germline V gives CDR1 MNHNY, CDR2 SVGAGI (reference sequence). This CDR3 is 15 amino acids long. The V end lost 0 bases, the J end lost 5 bases, and 13 bases lay between the germline ends. The CDR3 DNA reads as TGTGCCAGCAGTTACTCGGAGGAACCTGGGTATGGCTACACCTTC. This sequence encodes CASSYSEEPGYGYTF.

This clonotype was recorded a few times. The rearrangement links TRBV12-3 or TRBV12-4 to TRBJ1-1; D is undetermined. This CDR3 has 14 amino acids. The V end was cut by 6 bases, the J end by 4 bases, with 15 bases between. This CDR3 reads CASRIGPAGTEAFF. The DNA for the CDR3 is TGTGCCAGCAGAATTGGACCGGCGGGCACTGAAGCTTTCTTT.

Ten or more counts support this clonotype. The CDR3 reads CASSGRGGRQPQHF. The CDR3 coding sequence is TGTGCCAGTAGTGGACGAGGGGGGCGGCAGCCCCAGCATTTT. The chain has TRBV19 and TRBJ1-5; possible D gene TRBD1, 6 bases. Germline assignment: CDR1 LNHDA and CDR2 SQIVND (reference sequence). With 5 bases removed from V and 7 bases from J, the gap between germline ends came to 15 bases. CDR3 length: 14 amino acids.

The chain couples TRBV18 to TRBJ1-6, with D unresolved. The CDR3 is 15 amino acids. Trimming removed 2 bases from V and 8 bases from J, with 13 bases in between. Germline V gene data show CDR1 as KGHSH and CDR2 as LQKENI. CDR3 loop: CASSPNPPGDSPLHF. The CDR3 DNA reads as TGTGCCAGCTCACCAAATCCCCCCGGAGATTCACCCCTCCACTTT.

This clonotype was counted at least ten times. The rearrangement links TRBV9 to TRBJ2-7; tentative D call: TRBD1 (6 bases). Trimming took 4 bases from V and 0 from J, leaving 14 bases between them. This CDR3 has 15 residues. The germline V gene encodes CDR1 SGDLS and CDR2 YYNGEE. CDR3 in amino acids: CASSPRRGTSYEQYF. CDR3 sequence (DNA): TGTGCCAGCAGCCCTAGAAGGGGGACCTCCTACGAGCAGTACTTC.